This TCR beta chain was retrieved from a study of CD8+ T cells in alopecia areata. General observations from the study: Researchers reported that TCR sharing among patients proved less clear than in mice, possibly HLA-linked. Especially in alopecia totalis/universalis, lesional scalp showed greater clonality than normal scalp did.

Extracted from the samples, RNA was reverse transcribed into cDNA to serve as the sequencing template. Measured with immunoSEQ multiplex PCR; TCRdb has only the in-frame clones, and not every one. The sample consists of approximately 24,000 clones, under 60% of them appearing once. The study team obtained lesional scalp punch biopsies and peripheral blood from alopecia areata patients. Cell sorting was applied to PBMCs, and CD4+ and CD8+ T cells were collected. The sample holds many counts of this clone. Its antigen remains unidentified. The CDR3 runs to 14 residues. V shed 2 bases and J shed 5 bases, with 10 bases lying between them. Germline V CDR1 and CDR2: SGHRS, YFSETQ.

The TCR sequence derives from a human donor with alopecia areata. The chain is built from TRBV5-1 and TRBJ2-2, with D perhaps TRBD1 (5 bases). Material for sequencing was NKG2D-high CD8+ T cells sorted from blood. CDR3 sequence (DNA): TGCGCCAGCAGCTTTAGACAGTTAACCGGGGAGCTGTTTTTT. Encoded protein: CASSFRQLTGELFF.